One and the same sample provided the 10 T cell receptor beta chains below, sequenced in a study of cytotoxic CD8 clonotypes in ibrutinib-treated CLL (dated by TCRdb to the early 2020s). Library preparation was by the immunoSEQ multiplex PCR assay. TCRdb re-hosts the immuneACCESS table, in-frame sequences only. Its copies lack some clones; in the studies checked, an unresolved V gene accounts for under half of them, and the cause for the rest is not known. Across this sample there are 150,000 or so clones, with about 88% seen only once. The top ten hold around 3% of the sample. The sample's time point label, in plain terms: progressive disease on ibrutinib. The specimen was PBMCs, collected at disease progression, from a patient treated with ibrutinib. All receptors derive from a human donor with chronic lymphocytic leukemia.

This chain connects TRBV7-2 to TRBJ2-1, with TRBD2 identical over 8 bases. The CDR3 is made up of 14 amino acids. The V gene's germline CDR1 is SGHTA and CDR2 FQGNSA. After removal of 5 bases from V and 10 bases from J, the junction contained 10 bases not matched to a gene. CDR3 loop: CASSPPPSGSEQFF. For the CDR3, the DNA is TGTGCCAGCAGCCCCCCCCCTAGCGGGTCCGAGCAGTTCTTC.

This chain uses TRBV29-1 with TRBJ2-7, with D perhaps TRBD1 (6 bases). Germline V gene lookup returns CDR1 SQVTM and CDR2 ANQGSEA. The length of the CDR3 is 13 residues. V lost 4 bases and J lost 3, with 13 bases in between. Here the CDR3 DNA reads TGCAGCGTTGTAGGGGGAAGTCACTACGAGCAGTACTTC. Its translation is CSVVGGSHYEQYF.

The chain has TRBV27 and TRBJ2-1, with a possible D match to TRBD1 (5 bases). The V gene's germline CDR1 is MNHEY and CDR2 SMNVEV (reference sequence). V was cut by 3 bases and J by 7 bases, with 19 bases left in between. This CDR3 has 16 residues. The CDR3 DNA sequence: TGTGCCAGCAGTTTGGAAGGGGTTGTATTTGTGAATGAGCAGTTCTTC. Protein: CASSLEGVVFVNEQFF.

This chain uses TRBV9 with TRBJ2-1, with a weak D call TRBD2 (6 bases). V shed 4 bases and J shed 4 bases, with 9 bases lying between them. Germline values: CDR1 SGDLS, CDR2 YYNGEE. The CDR3 has 13 residues. For the CDR3, the DNA is TGTGCCAGCAGCTTACGGGGGTACAATGAGCAGTTCTTC. This codes for CASSLRGYNEQFF.

This clone occurred once. The chain employs TRBV5-6 and TRBJ2-7; possible D gene TRBD2, 6 bases. The CDR3 extends over 15 amino acids. The V gene lost 5 bases and the J gene lost 4 bases, with 19 bases spanning the gap. Germline loops: CDR1 SGHDT, CDR2 YYEEEE. CDR3 protein: CASRSQLGGRYEQYF. In DNA, the CDR3 is TGTGCCAGCAGGTCCCAGCTTGGAGGGCGATACGAGCAGTACTTC. The entire variable domain, with the rest obtained from reference TRBV5-6 and TRBJ2-7, is as follows: DAGVTQSPTHLIKTRGQQVTLRCSPKSGHDTVSWYQQALGQGPQFIFQYYEEEERQRGNFPDRFSGHQFPNYSSELNVNALLLGDSALYLCASRSQLGGRYEQYFGPGTRLTVT.

The chain is built from TRBV7-9 and TRBJ2-3; D unclear. V lost 5 bases and J 2 bases, leaving 11 bases between the germline ends. The germline gives CDR1 SEHNR, CDR2 FQNEAQ (reference sequence). The CDR3 consists of 14 residues. The chain's CDR3 is CASSPGVVTDTQYF. CDR3 DNA sequence: TGTGCCAGCAGCCCCGGTGTGGTCACAGATACGCAGTATTTT.

The rearrangement links TRBV29-1 to TRBJ1-1; 9 bases fit TRBD1. Germline CDR1 SQVTM, CDR2 ANQGSEA. V lost 4 bases, J lost 6 bases, and 9 bases stayed unmatched. The CDR3 is 14 amino acids. The CDR3 protein is CSVVPGQGSPEAFF. CDR3 nucleotides: TGCAGCGTTGTACCCGGACAGGGGAGCCCTGAAGCTTTCTTT.

This chain's CDR3 is CASSPTGHPNTGELFF. The CDR3 DNA follows: TGTGCCAGCAGCCCTACAGGGCATCCGAACACCGGGGAGCTGTTTTTT. The rearrangement uses TRBV7-6 and TRBJ2-2, with a possible D match to TRBD1 (6 bases). The V gene's germline CDR1 is SGHVS and CDR2 FNYEAQ. The CDR3 sequence is 16 residues long. V lost 5 bases and J lost 0, with 13 bases in between.

The gene calls are TRBV29-1 and TRBJ2-6, with D possibly matching TRBD2 (5 bases). Trimming removed 3 bases at V and 2 bases at J, with 11 bases between. This CDR3 has 15 amino acids. Looked up from germline, CDR1 is SQVTM and CDR2 is ANQGSEA. The CDR3 DNA follows: TGCAGCGTTGAGGTCCGGGAAACTGGGGCCAACGTCCTGACTTTC. Translated, it gives CSVEVRETGANVLTF.

CDR3 residues: CASKTGGPSETQYF. CDR3 bases: TGTGCCAGCAAAACAGGGGGCCCGTCCGAGACGCAGTATTTT. V usage is TRBV28 and J usage is TRBJ2-3; 9 nucleotides line up with TRBD1. This CDR3 has 14 residues. The germline V gene has CDR1 MDHEN and CDR2 SYDVKM. Unmatched junction bases numbered 11, after V lost 7 bases and J lost 9 bases.